These 5 T cell receptor beta chains share one sample of origin, sequenced in a study of Ad26.COV2.S vaccination and SARS-CoV-2 variants. Clones were read by immunoSEQ multiplex PCR, and TCRdb kept only the in-frame ones, dropping some. The table includes 350,000 to 600,000 clones, 89% detected once. The treatment denotes: roughly 20 received Ad26.COV2.S at low or high dose, single or two shots; several received placebo; per-sample allocation not given. The investigators took samples on day 63 after the first vaccine or placebo injection. The sample consisted of peripheral blood, taken in a trial of Ad26.COV2.S vaccine versus placebo. Receptors were obtained from a person between 18 and 65 years old who received the Ad26.COV2.S COVID-19 vaccine or a placebo.

J is TRBJ2-5 and V is TRBV11-1, with D perhaps matching TRBD1 (6 bases). The CDR3 loop spans 14 amino acids. Trimming removed 0 bases from V and 5 bases from J, with 10 bases in between. Germline V gives CDR1 SGHAT, CDR2 FQDESV (reference sequence). The CDR3 sequence is CASSLAVRGETQYF. For the CDR3, the DNA is TGTGCCAGCAGCTTAGCGGTTAGGGGGGAGACCCAGTACTTC.

The genes are TRBV6-5 and TRBJ2-7; unclear D gene. CDR1 and CDR2 from the germline V gene are MNHEY and SVGAGI. The CDR3 loop spans 12 amino acids. Trimming pared 7 bases from V and 6 bases from J, leaving 13 bases between. The CDR3 region is CASTAKSREQYF. The DNA of the CDR3 is TGTGCCAGCACGGCCAAGAGTCGCGAGCAGTACTTC.

The gene calls are TRBV29-1 and TRBJ2-7; D assignment may be TRBD1 or TRBD2 (5 bases each). Germline CDR1 reads SQVTM; CDR2 reads ANQGSEA. The CDR3 totals 13 residues. Trimming left V 4 bases short and J 7 bases short, with 17 bases between. As DNA, the CDR3 is TGCAGCGTTGTGCTGTGGGGGTTGGGGGAGCAGTACTTC. This translates into CSVVLWGLGEQYF.

The V gene is TRBV2, the J gene TRBJ1-6; TRBD1 is a possible D gene (5 bases). The CDR3 has 13 residues. Trimming stripped 6 bases from V and 7 bases from J, with 10 bases between. Germline V gene data show CDR1 as SNHLY and CDR2 as FYNNEI. The CDR3 DNA is TGTGCCAGCAGGGCCAGGGTAAATTCACCCCTCCACTTT. Amino acid sequence: CASRARVNSPLHF.

This chain uses TRBV29-1 with TRBJ2-5; 7 bases align to TRBD2. The CDR3 has 15 amino acids. The germline V gene has CDR1 SQVTM and CDR2 ANQGSEA. The J segment lost 8 bases and the V segment lost 7 bases, leaving 19 bases of the junction unmatched. The CDR3 region has the DNA TGCAGCGATCGCGTGTGGACTAGAGGGAGGGAAACCCAGTACTTC. Its protein product is CSDRVWTRGRETQYF.